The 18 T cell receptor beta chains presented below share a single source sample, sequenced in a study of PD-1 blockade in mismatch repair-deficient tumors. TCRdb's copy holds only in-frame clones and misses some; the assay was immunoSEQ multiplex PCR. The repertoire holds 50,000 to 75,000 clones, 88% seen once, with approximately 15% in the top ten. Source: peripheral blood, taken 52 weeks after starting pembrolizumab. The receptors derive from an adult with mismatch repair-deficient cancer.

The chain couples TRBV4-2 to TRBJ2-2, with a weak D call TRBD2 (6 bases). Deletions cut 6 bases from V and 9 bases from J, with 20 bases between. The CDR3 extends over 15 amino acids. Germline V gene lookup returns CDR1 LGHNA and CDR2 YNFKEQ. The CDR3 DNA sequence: TGTGCCAGCAGGGTACTAGCCGATCAATCCCGGGAGCTGTTTTTT. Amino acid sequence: CASRVLADQSRELFF.

CDR3 coding DNA: TGCGCCAGCAGTGAGTCCAGCGGGAGGCGCGAGCAGTACTTC. Translation: CASSESSGRREQYF. V is TRBV10-1 and J is TRBJ2-7; 9 bases agree with TRBD2. CDR3 length equals 14 residues. The germline CDR1 and CDR2 sequences are WNHNN and SYGVQD (reference sequence). Trimming at V came to 0 bases and at J to 6 bases, leaving 3 bases not matched to a gene.

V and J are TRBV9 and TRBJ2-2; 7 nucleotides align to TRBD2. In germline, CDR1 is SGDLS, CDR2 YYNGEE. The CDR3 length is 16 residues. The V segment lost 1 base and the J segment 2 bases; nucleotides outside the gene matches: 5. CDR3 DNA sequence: TGTGCCAGCAGCGTACACGGGGGACTAAACACCGGGGAGCTGTTTTTT. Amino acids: CASSVHGGLNTGELFF.

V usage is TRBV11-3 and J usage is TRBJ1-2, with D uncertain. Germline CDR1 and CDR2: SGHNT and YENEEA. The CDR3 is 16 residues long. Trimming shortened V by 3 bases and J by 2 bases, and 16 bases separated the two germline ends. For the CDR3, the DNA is TGTGCCAGCAGCTTCCGAGAAGATGTCAGGAACTATGGCTACACCTTC. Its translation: CASSFREDVRNYGYTF.

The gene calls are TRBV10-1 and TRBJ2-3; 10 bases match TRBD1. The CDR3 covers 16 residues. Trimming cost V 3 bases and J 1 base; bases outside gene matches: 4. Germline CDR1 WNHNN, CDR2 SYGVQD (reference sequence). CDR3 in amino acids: CASSETGTGGTDTQYF. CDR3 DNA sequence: TGCGCCAGCAGTGAAACGGGGACAGGGGGCACAGATACGCAGTATTTT.

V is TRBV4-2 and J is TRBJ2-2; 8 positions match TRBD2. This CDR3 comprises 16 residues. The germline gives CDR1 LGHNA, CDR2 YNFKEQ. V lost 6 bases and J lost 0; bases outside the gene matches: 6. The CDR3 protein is CASRGPGLANTGELFF. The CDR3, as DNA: TGTGCCAGCAGGGGGCCGGGACTAGCGAACACCGGGGAGCTGTTTTTT.

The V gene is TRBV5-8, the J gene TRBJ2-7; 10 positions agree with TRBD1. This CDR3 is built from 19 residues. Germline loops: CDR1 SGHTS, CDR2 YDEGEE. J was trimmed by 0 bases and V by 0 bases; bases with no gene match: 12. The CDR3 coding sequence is TGTGCCAGCAGCTTGGAACCGGGACAGGGGCCGGTAGGCTCCTACGAGCAGTACTTC. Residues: CASSLEPGQGPVGSYEQYF.

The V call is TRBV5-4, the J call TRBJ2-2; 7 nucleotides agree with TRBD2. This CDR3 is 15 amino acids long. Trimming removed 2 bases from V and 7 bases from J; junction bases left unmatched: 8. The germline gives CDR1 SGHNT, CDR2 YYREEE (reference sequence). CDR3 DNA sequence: TGTGCCAGCAGCTTACTGGGAGGGGATGGCGGGGAGCTGTTTTTT. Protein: CASSLLGGDGGELFF.

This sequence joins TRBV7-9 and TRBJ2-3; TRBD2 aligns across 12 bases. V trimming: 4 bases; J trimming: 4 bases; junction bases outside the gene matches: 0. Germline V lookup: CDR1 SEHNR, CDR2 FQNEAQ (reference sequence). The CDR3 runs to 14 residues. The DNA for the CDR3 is TGTGCCAGCAGCTCTAGCGGGAGGGCAGATACGCAGTATTTT. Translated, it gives CASSSSGRADTQYF. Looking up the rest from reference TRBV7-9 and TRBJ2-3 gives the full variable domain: DTGVSQNPRHKITKRGQNVTFRCDPISEHNRLYWYRQTLGQGPEFLTYFQNEAQLEKSRLLSDRFSAERPKGSFSTLEIQRTEQGDSAMYLCASSSSGRADTQYFGPGTRLTVL.

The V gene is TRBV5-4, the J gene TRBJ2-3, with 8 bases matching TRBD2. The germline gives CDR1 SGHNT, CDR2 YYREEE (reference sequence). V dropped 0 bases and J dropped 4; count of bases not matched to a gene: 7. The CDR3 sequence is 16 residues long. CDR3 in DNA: TGTGCCAGCAGCTTGGATCGAGCGGGAGTCCCAGATACGCAGTATTTT. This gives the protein CASSLDRAGVPDTQYF.

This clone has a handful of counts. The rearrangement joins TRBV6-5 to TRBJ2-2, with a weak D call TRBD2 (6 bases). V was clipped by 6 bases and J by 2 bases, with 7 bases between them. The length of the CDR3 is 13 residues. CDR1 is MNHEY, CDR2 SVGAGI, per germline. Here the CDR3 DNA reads TGTGCCAGCAGAGGGACTAACACCGGGGAGCTGTTTTTT. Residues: CASRGTNTGELFF.

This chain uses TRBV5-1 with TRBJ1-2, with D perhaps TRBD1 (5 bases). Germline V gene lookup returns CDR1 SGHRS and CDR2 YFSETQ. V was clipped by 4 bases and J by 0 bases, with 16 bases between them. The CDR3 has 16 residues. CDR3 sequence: CASSPRVRDANYGYTF. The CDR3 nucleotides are TGCGCCAGCAGCCCCCGAGTAAGGGACGCTAACTATGGCTACACCTTC.

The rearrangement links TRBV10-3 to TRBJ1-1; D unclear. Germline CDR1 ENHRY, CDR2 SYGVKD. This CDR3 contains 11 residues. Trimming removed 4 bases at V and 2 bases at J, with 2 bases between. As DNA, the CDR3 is TGTGCCATCAGTGGAAACACTGAAGCTTTCTTT. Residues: CAISGNTEAFF.

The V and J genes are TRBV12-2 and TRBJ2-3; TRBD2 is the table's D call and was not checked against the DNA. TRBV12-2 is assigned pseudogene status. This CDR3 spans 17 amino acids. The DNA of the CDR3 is TGTGCAAGTCGCTTAGGAGGACTAGCGGGAGGTGTAGATACGCAGTATTTT. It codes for CASRLGGLAGGVDTQYF.

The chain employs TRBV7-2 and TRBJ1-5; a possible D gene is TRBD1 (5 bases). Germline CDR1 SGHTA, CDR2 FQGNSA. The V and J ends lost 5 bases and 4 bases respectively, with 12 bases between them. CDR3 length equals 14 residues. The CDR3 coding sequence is TGTGCCAGCAGCCCTTGGGACGGGAATCAGCCCCAGCATTTT. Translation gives CASSPWDGNQPQHF. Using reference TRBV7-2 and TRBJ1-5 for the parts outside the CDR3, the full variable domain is GAGVSQSPSNKVTEKGKDVELRCDPISGHTALYWYRQSLGQGLEFLIYFQGNSAPDKSGLPSDRFSAERTGGSVSTLTIQRTQQEDSAVYLCASSPWDGNQPQHFGDGTRLSIL.

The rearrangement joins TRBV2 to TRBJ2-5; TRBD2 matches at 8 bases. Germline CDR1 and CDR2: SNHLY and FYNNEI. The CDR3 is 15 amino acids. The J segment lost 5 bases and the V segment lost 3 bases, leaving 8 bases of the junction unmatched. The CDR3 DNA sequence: TGTGCCAGCAGTGAGATGCGGGGGGTTGGGGAGACCCAGTACTTC. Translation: CASSEMRGVGETQYF.

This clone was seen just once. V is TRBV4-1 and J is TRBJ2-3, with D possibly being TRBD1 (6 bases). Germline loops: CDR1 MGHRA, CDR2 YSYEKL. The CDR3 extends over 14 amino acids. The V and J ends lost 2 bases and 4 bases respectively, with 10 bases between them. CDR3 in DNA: TGCGCCAGCAGCCAATTGCCAGGGGCAGATACGCAGTATTTT. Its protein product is CASSQLPGADTQYF.

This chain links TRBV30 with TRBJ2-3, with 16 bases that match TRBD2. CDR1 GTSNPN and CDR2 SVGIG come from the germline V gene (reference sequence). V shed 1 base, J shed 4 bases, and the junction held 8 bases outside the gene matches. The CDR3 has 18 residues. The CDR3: CAWSDVPGLAGGSDTQYF. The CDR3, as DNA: TGTGCCTGGAGTGATGTTCCGGGACTAGCGGGAGGGTCAGATACGCAGTATTTT.